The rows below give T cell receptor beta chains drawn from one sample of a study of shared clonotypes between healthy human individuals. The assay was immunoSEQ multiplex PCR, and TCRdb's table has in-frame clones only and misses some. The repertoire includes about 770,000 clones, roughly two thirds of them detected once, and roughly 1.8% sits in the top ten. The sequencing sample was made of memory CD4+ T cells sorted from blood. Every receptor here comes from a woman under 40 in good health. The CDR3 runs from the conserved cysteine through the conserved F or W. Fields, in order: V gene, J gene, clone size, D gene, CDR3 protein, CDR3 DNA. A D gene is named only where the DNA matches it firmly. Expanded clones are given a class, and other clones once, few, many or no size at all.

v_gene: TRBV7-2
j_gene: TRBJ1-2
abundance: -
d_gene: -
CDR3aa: CASSLFRNYGYTF
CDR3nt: TGTGCCAGCAGCTTATTTCGTAACTATGGCTACACCTTC

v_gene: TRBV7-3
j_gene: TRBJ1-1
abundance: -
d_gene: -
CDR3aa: CASSSYRVLTEAFF
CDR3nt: TGTGCCAGCAGCTCCTACAGGGTACTCACTGAAGCTTTCTTT

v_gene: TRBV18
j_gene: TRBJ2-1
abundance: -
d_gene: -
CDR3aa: CASSLTGDGTYVRFF
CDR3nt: TGTGCCAGCTCACTAACAGGTGATGGGACGTATGTGCGGTTCTTC

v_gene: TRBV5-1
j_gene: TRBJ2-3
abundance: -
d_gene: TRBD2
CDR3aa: CASSPGTSGRTQYF
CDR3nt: TGCGCCAGCAGCCCTGGGACTAGCGGGAGGACGCAGTATTTT

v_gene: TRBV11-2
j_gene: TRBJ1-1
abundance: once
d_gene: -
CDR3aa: CASSLVVLVQNTEAFF
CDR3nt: TGTGCCAGCAGCTTAGTGGTACTTGTGCAGAACACTGAAGCTTTCTTT

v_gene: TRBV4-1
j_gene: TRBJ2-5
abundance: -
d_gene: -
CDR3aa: CASSSNPGGPQETQYF
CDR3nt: TGCGCCAGCAGCTCCAACCCCGGGGGTCCCCAAGAGACCCAGTACTTC

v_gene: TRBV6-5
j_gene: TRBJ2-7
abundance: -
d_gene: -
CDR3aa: CASSYHGRGSYEQYF
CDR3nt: TGTGCCAGCAGTTACCACGGACGGGGCTCCTACGAGCAGTACTTC

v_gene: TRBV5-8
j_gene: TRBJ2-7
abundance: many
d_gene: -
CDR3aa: CASRGKGVHEQYF
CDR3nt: TGTGCCAGCAGAGGGAAGGGGGTCCACGAGCAGTACTTC

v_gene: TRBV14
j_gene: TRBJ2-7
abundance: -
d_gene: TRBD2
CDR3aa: CASSLRLAGGRIYEQYF
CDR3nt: TGTGCCAGCAGCCTCCGACTAGCGGGAGGTAGAATCTACGAGCAGTACTTC

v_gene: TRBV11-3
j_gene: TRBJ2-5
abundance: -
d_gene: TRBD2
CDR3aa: CASSLGRRGETQYF
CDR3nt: TGTGCCAGCAGCTTAGGCCGGCGGGGGGAGACCCAGTACTTC

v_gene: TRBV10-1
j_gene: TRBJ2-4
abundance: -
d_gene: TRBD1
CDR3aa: CASKSCPGTVEELAKNIQYF
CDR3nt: TGCGCCAGCAAAAGTTGCCCCGGGACAGTCGAAGAACTAGCCAAAAACATTCAGTACTTC

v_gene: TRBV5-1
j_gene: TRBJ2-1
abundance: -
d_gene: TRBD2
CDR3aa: CASSSLPERVAGDYEQFF
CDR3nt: TGCGCCAGCAGCTCCCTCCCAGAACGGGTAGCGGGAGACTATGAGCAGTTCTTC

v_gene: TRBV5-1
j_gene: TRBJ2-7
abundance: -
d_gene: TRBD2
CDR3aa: CASSSGTSGVEQYF
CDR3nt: TGCGCCAGCAGCTCCGGGACTAGCGGAGTCGAGCAGTACTTC

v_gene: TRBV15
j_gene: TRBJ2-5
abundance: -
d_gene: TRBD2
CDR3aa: CATSRVPGLAGVGETQYF
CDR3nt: TGTGCCACCAGCAGAGTTCCCGGACTAGCGGGAGTAGGGGAGACCCAGTACTTC

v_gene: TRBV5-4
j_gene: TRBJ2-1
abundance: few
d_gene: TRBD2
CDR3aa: CASSFTSGSNEQFF
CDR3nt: TGTGCCAGCAGCTTTACTAGCGGGAGTAATGAGCAGTTCTTC

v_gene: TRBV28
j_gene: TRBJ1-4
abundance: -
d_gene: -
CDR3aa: CASSLWQTTNEKLFF
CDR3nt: TGTGCCAGCAGTTTATGGCAGACAACTAATGAAAAACTGTTTTTT

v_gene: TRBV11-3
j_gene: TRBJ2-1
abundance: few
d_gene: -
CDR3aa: CASSRSSYNEQFF
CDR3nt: TGTGCCAGCAGCCGAAGCTCCTACAATGAGCAGTTCTTC

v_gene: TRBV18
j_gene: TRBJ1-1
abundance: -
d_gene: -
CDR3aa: CASSPPYGADTEAFF
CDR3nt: TGTGCCAGCTCACCACCGTACGGGGCGGACACTGAAGCTTTCTTT

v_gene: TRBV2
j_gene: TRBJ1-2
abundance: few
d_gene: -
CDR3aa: CASREQGLGYTF
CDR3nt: TGTGCCAGCAGGGAACAGGGTTTGGGCTACACCTTC

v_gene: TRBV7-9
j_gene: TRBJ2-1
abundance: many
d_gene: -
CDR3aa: CASSLVPGVIYNEQFF
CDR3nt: TGTGCCAGCAGCTTAGTACCGGGAGTTATCTACAATGAGCAGTTCTTC

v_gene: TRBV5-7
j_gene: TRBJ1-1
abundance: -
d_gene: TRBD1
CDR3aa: CASSVTGQGTNTEAFF
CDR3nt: TGTGCCAGCAGCGTAACTGGACAGGGGACGAACACTGAAGCTTTCTTT

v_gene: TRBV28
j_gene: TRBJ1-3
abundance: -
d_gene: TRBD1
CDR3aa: CASNRGQGRNTIYF
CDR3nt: TGTGCCAGCAACCGAGGACAGGGGAGAAACACCATATATTTT

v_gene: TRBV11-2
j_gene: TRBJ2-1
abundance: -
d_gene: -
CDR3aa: CASSFTGQANNEQFF
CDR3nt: TGTGCCAGCAGCTTCACGGGACAAGCAAACAATGAGCAGTTCTTC

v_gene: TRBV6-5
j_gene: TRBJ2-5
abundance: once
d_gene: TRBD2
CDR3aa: CASSTGLAAETQYF
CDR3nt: TGTGCCAGCAGTACCGGACTAGCGGCGGAGACCCAGTACTTC

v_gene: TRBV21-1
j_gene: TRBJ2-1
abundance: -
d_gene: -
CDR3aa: CAWTEETPRSYNEQFF
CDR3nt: TGTGCCTGGACAGAAGAGACACCCCGCTCCTACAATGAGCAGTTCTTC

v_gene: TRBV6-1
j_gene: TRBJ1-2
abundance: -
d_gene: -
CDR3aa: CASSEMTSGYTF
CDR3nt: TGTGCCAGCAGTGAAATGACTTCTGGCTACACCTTC

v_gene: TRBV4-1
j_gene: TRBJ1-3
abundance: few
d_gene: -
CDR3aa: CASSQDPGGGSGNTIYF
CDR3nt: TGCGCCAGCAGCCAAGATCCTGGGGGCGGCTCTGGAAACACCATATATTTT

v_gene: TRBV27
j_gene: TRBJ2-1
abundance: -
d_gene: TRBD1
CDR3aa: CASSYRTGGRNEQFF
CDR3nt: TGTGCCAGCAGCTACCGAACAGGGGGTAGAAATGAGCAGTTCTTC

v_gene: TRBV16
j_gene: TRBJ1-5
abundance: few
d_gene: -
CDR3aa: CASSQSSTSNQPQHF
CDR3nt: TGTGCCAGCAGCCAATCTTCAACTAGCAATCAGCCCCAGCATTTT

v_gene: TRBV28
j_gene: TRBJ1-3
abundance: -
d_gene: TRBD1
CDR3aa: CASSFGTARNTIYF
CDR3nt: TGTGCCAGCAGTTTCGGGACAGCGAGAAACACCATATATTTT

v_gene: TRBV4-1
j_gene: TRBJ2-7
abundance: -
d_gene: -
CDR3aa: CASSQVQSPYEQYF
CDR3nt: TGCGCCAGCAGCCAAGTTCAATCTCCCTACGAGCAGTACTTC

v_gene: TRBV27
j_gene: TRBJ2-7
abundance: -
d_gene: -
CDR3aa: CASRRESPPYEQYF
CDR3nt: TGTGCCAGCCGCCGGGAGTCCCCACCATACGAGCAGTACTTC

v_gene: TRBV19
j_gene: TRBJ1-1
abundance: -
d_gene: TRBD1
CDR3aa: CASSLSRRDRGEAFF
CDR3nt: TGTGCCAGTAGTCTCAGCCGCCGCGACAGGGGTGAAGCTTTCTTT

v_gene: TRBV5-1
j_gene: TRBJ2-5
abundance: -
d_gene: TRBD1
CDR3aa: CASSVTGGIYQETQYF
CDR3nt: TGCGCCAGCAGCGTGACAGGGGGGATTTACCAAGAGACCCAGTACTTC

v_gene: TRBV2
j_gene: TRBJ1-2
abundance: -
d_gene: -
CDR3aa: CASSEGPYGYTF
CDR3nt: TGTGCCAGCAGTGAAGGGCCCTATGGCTACACCTTC

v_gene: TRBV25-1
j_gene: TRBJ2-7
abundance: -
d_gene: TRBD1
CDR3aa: CASSEPGTGTFHEQYF
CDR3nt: TGTGCCAGCAGTGAACCCGGGACAGGGACTTTCCACGAGCAGTACTTC

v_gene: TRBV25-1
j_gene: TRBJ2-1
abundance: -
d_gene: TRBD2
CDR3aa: CASSEGIAGGSNEQFF
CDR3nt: TGTGCCAGCAGTGAAGGGATAGCGGGAGGGAGTAATGAGCAGTTCTTC

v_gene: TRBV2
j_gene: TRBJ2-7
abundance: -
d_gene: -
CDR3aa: CASRGRESYEQYF
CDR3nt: TGTGCCAGCAGAGGACGGGAGTCCTACGAGCAGTACTTC

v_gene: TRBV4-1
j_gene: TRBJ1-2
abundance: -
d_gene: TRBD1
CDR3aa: CASSHGGQGNYGYTF
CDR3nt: TGTGCCAGCAGCCACGGCGGACAGGGGAACTATGGCTACACCTTC

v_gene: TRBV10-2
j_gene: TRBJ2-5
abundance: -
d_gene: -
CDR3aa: CASSGGRDETQYF
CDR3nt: TGCGCCAGCAGTGGGGGACGGGACGAGACCCAGTACTTC

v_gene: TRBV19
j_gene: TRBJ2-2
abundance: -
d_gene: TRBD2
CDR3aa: CASSKGTSGRSTGELFF
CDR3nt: TGTGCCAGTAGTAAGGGGACTAGCGGGAGGAGCACCGGGGAGCTGTTTTTT

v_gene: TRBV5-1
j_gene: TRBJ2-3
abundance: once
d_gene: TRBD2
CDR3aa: CASSWEGFPTDTQYF
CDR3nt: TGCGCCAGCAGCTGGGAGGGATTTCCCACAGATACGCAGTATTTT

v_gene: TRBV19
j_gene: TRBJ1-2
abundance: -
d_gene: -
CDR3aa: CASSIGGTGNYGYTF
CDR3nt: TGTGCCAGTAGTATAGGTGGTACAGGTAACTATGGCTACACCTTC

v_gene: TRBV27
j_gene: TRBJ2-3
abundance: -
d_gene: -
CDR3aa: CASSEADQGTDTQYF
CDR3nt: TGTGCCAGCAGTGAGGCGGATCAAGGCACAGATACGCAGTATTTT

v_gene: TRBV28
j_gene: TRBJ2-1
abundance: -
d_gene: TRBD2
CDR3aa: CASSFLREVINEQFF
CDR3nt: TGTGCCAGCAGTTTTCTGCGGGAGGTCATCAATGAGCAGTTCTTC

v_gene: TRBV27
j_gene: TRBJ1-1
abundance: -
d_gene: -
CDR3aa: CASRLTANTEAFF
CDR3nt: TGTGCCAGCAGATTAACAGCGAACACTGAAGCTTTCTTT

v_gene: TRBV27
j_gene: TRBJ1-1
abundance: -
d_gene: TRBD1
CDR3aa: CASSLLTGGGTEAFF
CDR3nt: TGTGCCAGCAGTTTATTGACAGGGGGAGGGACTGAAGCTTTCTTT

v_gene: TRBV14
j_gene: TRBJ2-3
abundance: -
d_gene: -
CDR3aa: CASSQDLWYGISTDTQYF
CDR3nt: TGTGCCAGCAGCCAAGATTTATGGTATGGCATTAGCACAGATACGCAGTATTTT

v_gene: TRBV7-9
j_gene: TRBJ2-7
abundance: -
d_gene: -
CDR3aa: CASSLARDPGEQYF
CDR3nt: TGTGCCAGCAGCTTAGCACGAGATCCTGGCGAGCAGTACTTC

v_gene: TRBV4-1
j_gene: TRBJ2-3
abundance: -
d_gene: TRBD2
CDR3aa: CASSSRVAGGGTDTQYF
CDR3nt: TGCGCCAGCAGCTCCAGGGTAGCGGGAGGGGGGACAGATACGCAGTATTTT

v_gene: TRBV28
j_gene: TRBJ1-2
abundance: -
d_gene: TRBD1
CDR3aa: CASSPGDRLRGYTF
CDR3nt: TGTGCCAGCAGTCCCGGGGACAGGTTAAGAGGCTACACCTTC